One sample yielded the 9 T cell receptor beta chains listed below, sequenced in a study of T cell changes during pregnancy in multiple sclerosis. Here immunoSEQ multiplex PCR was the method, and the copy in TCRdb shows in-frame clones only, minus some. The data hold around 42,000 clones, with roughly nine tenths observed a single time. The sequences come from CD4+ T cells from peripheral blood mononuclear cells, collected in the third trimester of pregnancy. The receptors originated from a female donor with multiple sclerosis, enrolled in a pregnancy study.

This sequence joins TRBV7-2 and TRBJ2-7, with D unresolved. Deletions cut 5 bases from V and 2 bases from J, with 4 bases between. Germline V gene data show CDR1 as SGHTA and CDR2 as FQGNSA. CDR3 length equals 11 residues. CDR3 nucleotide sequence: TGTGCCAGCAGCACTGCCTACGAGCAGTACTTC. As protein: CASSTAYEQYF.

The V and J genes are TRBV18 and TRBJ1-2; D possibly corresponds to TRBD1 (6 bases). The CDR3 spans 14 residues. Germline CDR1 reads KGHSH; CDR2 reads LQKENI. The V end was cut by 3 bases, the J end by 4 bases, with 12 bases between. The CDR3 spells CASSPGAAGYGYTF. DNA for the CDR3: TGTGCCAGCTCACCGGGGGCGGCAGGCTATGGCTACACCTTC.

The chain combines TRBV10-1 with TRBJ1-1; weak D call: TRBD1 (5 bases). Per germline, CDR1 WNHNN and CDR2 SYGVQD (reference sequence). This CDR3 comprises 13 residues. Between the trimmed V and J ends, which lost 4 bases and 1 base, there was a span of 7 bases. CDR3 DNA: TGCGCCAGCAGTGGACAGACGAACACTGAAGCTTTCTTT. It codes for CASSGQTNTEAFF.

The gene calls are TRBV7-9 and TRBJ2-5; 7 bases match TRBD1. Germline CDR1 SEHNR, CDR2 FQNEAQ (reference sequence). The V and J ends lost 3 bases and 2 bases, in that order; junction bases with no gene match: 3. The CDR3 spans 14 residues. The CDR3 DNA sequence: TGTGCCAGCAGCTTCGGGACAGTACAAGAGACCCAGTACTTC. Residues: CASSFGTVQETQYF.

V is TRBV6-4 and J is TRBJ1-5, with TRBD1 matching over 10 bases. Trimming took 5 bases from V and 7 from J; bases not matched to a gene: 5. There are 14 residues in the CDR3. The germline V gene has CDR1 MRHNA and CDR2 SNTAGT. The CDR3 protein is CASSRTGGLQPQHF. Written as DNA, the CDR3 is TGTGCCAGCAGTAGGACAGGGGGTTTGCAGCCCCAGCATTTT.

This sequence joins TRBV29-1 and TRBJ1-1; 8 nucleotides match TRBD1. The CDR3 extends over 12 amino acids. CDR1 and CDR2 (germline): SQVTM, ANQGSEA. J gave up 4 bases and V 7 bases, and 5 bases lay outside the gene matches. CDR3 in amino acids: CSEIGQGTEAFF. The CDR3 DNA sequence: TGCAGCGAAATCGGACAGGGCACTGAAGCTTTCTTT. The full variable domain, rest sourced from reference TRBV29-1 and TRBJ1-1, is SAVISQKPSRDICQRGTSLTIQCQVDSQVTMMFWYRQQPGQSLTLIATANQGSEATYESGFVIDKFPISRPNLTFSTLTVSNMSPEDSSIYLCSEIGQGTEAFFGQGTRLTVV.

This chain uses TRBV7-8 with TRBJ2-5; 7 bases map to TRBD1. After removal of 9 bases from V and 3 bases from J, the junction contained 7 bases not matched to a gene. Germline assignment: CDR1 SGHVS and CDR2 FQNEAQ. This CDR3 is built from 13 residues. CDR3 nucleotides: TGTGCCAGTTCAGGGGGTAGGAAAGAGACCCAGTACTTC. It is translated as CASSGGRKETQYF.

The chain has TRBV2 and TRBJ2-3; 8 positions agree with TRBD1. The germline V gene encodes CDR1 SNHLY and CDR2 FYNNEI. Germline trimming cut 8 bases from V and 4 bases from J; bases unmatched to any gene: 5. This CDR3 is 13 amino acids long. The CDR3 is CASSGQGADTQYF. CDR3 nucleotides: TGTGCCAGCTCTGGACAGGGCGCAGATACGCAGTATTTT.

The V call is TRBV11-2, the J call TRBJ2-1; 14 bases agree with TRBD2. Per germline, CDR1 SGHAT and CDR2 FQNNGV. The CDR3 extends over 19 amino acids. J was trimmed by 1 base and V by 4 bases; bases with no gene match: 9. The DNA for the CDR3 is TGTGCCAGCAGCTCCAAGGGACTAGCGGGAGTATATTCCTACAATGAGCAGTTCTTC. It codes for CASSSKGLAGVYSYNEQFF.